This TCR beta chain was profiled in a study of blood T cell repertoires in COVID-19. Study-wide background: Samples came from the United States, Italy and Spain, spanning acute and convalescent COVID-19.

Measured with immunoSEQ multiplex PCR; TCRdb has only the in-frame clones, and not every one. In the table there are about 210,000 clones, 80% of which are singletons. Germline values: CDR1 SGHTA, CDR2 FQGTGA. The ends were cut back, 3 bases at V and 8 bases at J, with 12 bases in the middle. The CDR3 spans 13 residues. The sample consisted of peripheral blood. This sequence originates from a woman in her 70s with acute or convalescent COVID-19. The gene calls are TRBV7-3 and TRBJ2-3; D ambiguous. The CDR3 is CASSFFEDTTQYF. CDR3 nucleotides: TGTGCCAGCAGCTTCTTCGAGGATACTACGCAGTATTTT.